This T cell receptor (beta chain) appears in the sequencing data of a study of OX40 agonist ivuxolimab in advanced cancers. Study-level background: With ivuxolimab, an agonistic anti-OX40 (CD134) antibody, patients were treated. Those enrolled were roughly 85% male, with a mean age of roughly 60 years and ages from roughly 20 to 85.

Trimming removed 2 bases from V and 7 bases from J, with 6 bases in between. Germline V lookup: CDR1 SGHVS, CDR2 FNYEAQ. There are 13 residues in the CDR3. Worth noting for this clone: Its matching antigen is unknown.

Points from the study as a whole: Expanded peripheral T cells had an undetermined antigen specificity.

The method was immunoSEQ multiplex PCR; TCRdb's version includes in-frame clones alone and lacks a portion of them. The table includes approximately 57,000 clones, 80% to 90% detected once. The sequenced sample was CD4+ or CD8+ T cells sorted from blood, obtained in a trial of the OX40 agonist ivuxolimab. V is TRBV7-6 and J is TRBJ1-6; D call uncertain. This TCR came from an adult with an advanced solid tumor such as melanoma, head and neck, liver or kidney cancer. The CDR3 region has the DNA TGTGCCAGCAGCTTAAAGGAAAATTCACCCCTCCACTTT. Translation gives CASSLKENSPLHF.